A single count supports the clone carrying this TCR beta chain. Its antigen is undetermined. The CDR3 loop spans 15 amino acids. Germline V CDR1 and CDR2: MGHRA, YSYEKL. The ends were cut back, 1 base at V and 9 bases at J, with 16 bases in the middle. This sample is drawn from a study of radiation and T cells in renal cell carcinoma. General study points: Baseline intratumoral clonotype presence is unknown without pretreatment biopsies.

Documented time point: baseline pretreatment blood. The treatment denotes: 15 Gy SBRT to primary tumor, nephrectomy 4 weeks later. Only in-frame clones appear in the TCRdb table, and some are missing; sequencing was by immunoSEQ multiplex PCR. Among more than 95,000 clones listed, 80% to 85% were seen once. This clonotype was sampled from a woman aged 60-75 years with renal cell carcinoma. This chain joins TRBV4-1 and TRBJ2-1, with D unclear. This specimen was blood, taken from a patient whose treatment included radiotherapy and nephrectomy. In DNA form, the CDR3 reads TGCGCCAGCAGCCAAGGGTACGGTTTCGGTGGTGAGCAGTTCTTC. Its translation is CASSQGYGFGGEQFF.